This T cell receptor beta chain was recorded in a study of blood T cell repertoires in COVID-19. Study overall: Spain, Italy and the United States supplied samples that represented acute and convalescent COVID-19. T cells, B-cell-depleted T cells, or PBMCs supplied cDNA or gDNA.

Per the authors' pipeline: The assay estimated nucleated cells by amplifying reference gene primers. The assay was immunoSEQ multiplex PCR, and TCRdb's table has in-frame clones only and misses some. V and J calls and clone size are copied from that table; D and trimming were computed from the DNA. The table has over 200,000 clones, roughly 88% seen once. Participant reports of clinical history set cohort assignment. Sequenced sample: PBMCs or T cells enriched from blood (not recorded which). This sequence was found in a woman aged 40 to 50 with acute COVID-19.

The CDR3 DNA reads TGTGCCAGCAGACAGACTAGCGGGAGGGCGAATGAGCAGTTCTTC. It encodes CASRQTSGRANEQFF. This chain uses TRBV5-6 with TRBJ2-1, with 14 bases matching TRBD2. The CDR3 is 15 residues long. Germline V CDR1 and CDR2: SGHDT, YYEEEE. Germline trimming cut 5 bases from V and 7 bases from J; bases unmatched to any gene: 5.